These 24 T cell receptor beta chains originate from one sample sequenced in a study of T cell responses to AZD1222 COVID-19 vaccine. Only in-frame clones appear in the TCRdb table, and some are missing; sequencing was by immunoSEQ multiplex PCR. Among about 56,000 clones, 75% to 90% were seen once, and the ten largest hold 6.9%. The sequencing here drew on peripheral blood, taken 28 days after the second AZD1222 dose. All receptors come from an adult who received the AZD1222 COVID-19 vaccine.

The rearrangement joins TRBV7-8 to TRBJ2-2, with 11 nucleotides matching TRBD2. V gave up 4 bases and J gave up 5 bases; unmatched junction bases: 3. The CDR3 loop spans 15 amino acids. Germline V gene sequence: CDR1 SGHVS, CDR2 FQNEAQ. The CDR3: CASSSGLADTGELFF. The CDR3 DNA follows: TGTGCCAGCAGCTCGGGACTAGCGGATACCGGGGAGCTGTTTTTT.

The chain carries TRBV11-2 and TRBJ1-1, with 9 bases matching TRBD1. The germline V gene has CDR1 SGHAT and CDR2 FQNNGV. The CDR3 spans 14 residues. Trimming took 8 bases from V and 1 from J; bases not matched to a gene: 5. The CDR3 spells CASGQGRANTEAFF. DNA for the CDR3: TGTGCCAGCGGACAGGGGAGAGCGAACACTGAAGCTTTCTTT.

The chain links TRBV28 to TRBJ1-6; no firm D call. Trimming removed 4 bases at V and 8 bases at J, with 6 bases between. Germline CDR1 and CDR2: MDHEN and SYDVKM. The CDR3 covers 12 residues. CDR3: CASSWSYSPLHF. The CDR3 DNA reads TGTGCCAGCAGTTGGTCCTATTCACCCCTCCACTTT.

The J gene is TRBJ2-5, the V gene TRBV7-3; TRBD1 is a possible D gene (5 bases). The CDR3 is 14 residues long. Trimming stripped 5 bases from V and 5 bases from J, with 15 bases between. Germline-derived CDR1 and CDR2 are SGHTA and FQGTGA. CDR3 residues: CASSPPGSGETQYF. In DNA form, the CDR3 reads TGTGCCAGCAGCCCGCCGGGCTCAGGGGAGACCCAGTACTTC.

The chain combines TRBV4-3 with TRBJ2-3; D not certain. Trimming removed 6 bases at V and 6 bases at J, with 16 bases between. The CDR3 loop spans 14 amino acids. Germline V lookup: CDR1 LGHNA, CDR2 YSLEER. As DNA, the CDR3 is TGCGCCAGCAGTCGCGATCCCCCCCGGGATACGCAGTATTTT. Its translation is CASSRDPPRDTQYF.

The rearrangement joins TRBV4-2 to TRBJ1-1, with D hard to call. Germline lookup yields CDR1 LGHNA and CDR2 YNFKEQ. Trimming shortened V by 0 bases and J by 1 base, and 9 bases separated the two germline ends. The CDR3 consists of 15 residues. CDR3: CASSQDSAGNTEAFF. CDR3 in DNA: TGTGCCAGCAGCCAAGATTCGGCGGGGAACACTGAAGCTTTCTTT.

In its sample, this clone was seen once. The chain employs TRBV10-3 and TRBJ1-4; no firm D call. This CDR3 is 16 amino acids long. The V gene lost 0 bases and the J gene lost 0 bases, with 8 bases spanning the gap. The germline CDR1 and CDR2 sequences are ENHRY and SYGVKD. The CDR3 bases are TGTGCCATCAGTGAGTCAAACGGTGCAACTAATGAAAAACTGTTTTTT. Its translation is CAISESNGATNEKLFF.

The chain uses TRBV27 and TRBJ1-1; D is ambiguous. Germline assignment: CDR1 MNHEY and CDR2 SMNVEV (reference sequence). Trimming left V 8 bases short and J 6 bases short, with 10 bases between. This CDR3 has 11 amino acids. The chain's CDR3 is CASRWSAEAFF. Written as DNA, the CDR3 is TGTGCCAGCCGGTGGTCGGCTGAAGCTTTCTTT.

The chain is built from TRBV5-1 and TRBJ2-3, with no clear D. V was shortened by 0 bases and J by 2 bases, with 7 bases between the two germline ends. The germline V gene has CDR1 SGHRS and CDR2 YFSETQ. This CDR3 is 14 amino acids long. This chain's CDR3 is CASSLGGPTDTQYF. CDR3 bases: TGCGCCAGCAGCTTGGGTGGGCCCACAGATACGCAGTATTTT. The variable domain in full, completed from reference TRBV5-1 and TRBJ2-3, reads KAGVTQTPRYLIKTRGQQVTLSCSPISGHRSVSWYQQTPGQGLQFLFEYFSETQRNKGNFPGRFSGRQFSNSRSEMNVSTLELGDSALYLCASSLGGPTDTQYFGPGTRLTVL.

V and J are TRBV11-2 and TRBJ2-7; a possible D gene is TRBD1 (7 bases). Trimming removed 1 base from V and 3 bases from J, with 10 bases in between. Germline lookup yields CDR1 SGHAT and CDR2 FQNNGV. This CDR3 region has 14 residues. CDR3 amino acids: CASSLGQGGYEQYF. The CDR3 DNA follows: TGTGCCAGCAGCTTAGGACAGGGAGGCTACGAGCAGTACTTC.

The chain joins TRBV7-9 to TRBJ1-6; D ambiguous. The V end was cut by 1 base, the J end by 9 bases, with 10 bases between. The CDR3 has 14 residues. Germline-derived CDR1 and CDR2 are SEHNR and FQNEAQ (reference sequence). In DNA, the CDR3 is TGTGCCAGCAGCTTAGTACTTGGAGGTTCACCCCTCCACTTT. It translates to CASSLVLGGSPLHF.

V and J are TRBV5-1 and TRBJ2-7; 8 positions match TRBD1. The CDR3 length is 16 residues. V was pared by 5 bases and J by 0 bases, with 10 bases of the junction left unmatched. Germline V gene lookup returns CDR1 SGHRS and CDR2 YFSETQ. CDR3 bases: TGCGCCAGCAGTCGAGTAGGGACAGGAAGCTCCTACGAGCAGTACTTC. Protein product: CASSRVGTGSSYEQYF.

This rearrangement joins TRBV27 to TRBJ1-6; D remains ambiguous. This CDR3 spans 16 amino acids. The germline V and J ends were trimmed by 3 bases and 0 bases, with 9 bases remaining between them. CDR1 and CDR2 from the germline V gene are MNHEY and SMNVEV (reference sequence). The chain's CDR3 is CASSLKPGSYNSPLHF. CDR3 sequence (DNA): TGTGCCAGCAGTTTGAAACCGGGCTCCTATAATTCACCCCTCCACTTT.

This chain connects TRBV14 to TRBJ1-6; D gene unclear. This CDR3 is 16 amino acids long. CDR1 is SGHDN, CDR2 FVKESK, per germline. V was clipped by 1 base and J by 4 bases, with 11 bases between them. In DNA, the CDR3 is TGTGCCAGCAGCCAAGGGACGACGGGTTATAATTCACCCCTCCACTTT. Its protein product is CASSQGTTGYNSPLHF.

This clone was detected once. The chain employs TRBV29-1 and TRBJ1-4; D remains unclear. V gave up 2 bases and J gave up 7 bases, with 8 bases separating them. The CDR3 sequence is 12 residues long. Germline lookup yields CDR1 SQVTM and CDR2 ANQGSEA. DNA of the CDR3: TGCAGCGTTGAAACAGCAACTGAAAAACTGTTTTTT. Its translation is CSVETATEKLFF.

This sequence joins TRBV24-1 and TRBJ1-1; 10 bases map to TRBD1. Germline CDR1 reads KGHDR; CDR2 reads SFDVKD. This CDR3 has 13 residues. V was clipped by 4 bases and J by 9 bases; unmatched bases: 4. CDR3: CATSDSGQGKAFF. CDR3 nucleotides: TGTGCCACCAGTGACTCGGGACAGGGGAAAGCTTTCTTT.

The gene calls are TRBV6-5 and TRBJ1-3, with D maybe TRBD1 (5 bases). V lost 0 bases and J lost 2, with 8 bases in between. In germline, CDR1 is MNHEY, CDR2 SVGAGI. This CDR3 has 15 amino acids. The CDR3 spells CASSYSSGTGNTIYF. The CDR3 DNA reads TGTGCCAGCAGTTACTCATCAGGGACTGGAAACACCATATATTTT.

The chain has TRBV3-1 (or the pseudogene TRBV3-2) and TRBJ1-4; D is unclear. Germline CDR1 reads LGHDT; CDR2 reads YNNKEL (reference sequence). Trimming shortened V by 4 bases and J by 7 bases, and 13 bases separated the two germline ends. The CDR3 length is 14 residues. CDR3 protein: CASSPSRTVEKLFF. For the CDR3, the DNA is TGTGCCAGCAGCCCTTCCCGAACAGTTGAAAAACTGTTTTTT.

The chain joins TRBV28 to TRBJ1-6; unclear D gene. The V and J ends lost 6 bases and 6 bases respectively, with 6 bases between them. Looked up from germline, CDR1 is MDHEN and CDR2 is SYDVKM. CDR3 length: 12 residues. DNA of the CDR3: TGTGCCAGCAGAGTTGCTAATTCACCCCTCCACTTT. Translation: CASRVANSPLHF.

This clone appeared a few times. V and J are TRBV7-2 and TRBJ1-5, with 10 nucleotides matching TRBD1. Per the germline V gene, CDR1 is SGHTA and CDR2 is FQGNSA. The CDR3 length is 16 residues. V gave up 4 bases and J gave up 7 bases; unmatched junction bases: 10. CDR3 sequence: CASSSIVTGGGQPQHF. The CDR3 DNA reads as TGTGCCAGCAGCTCCATCGTGACAGGGGGCGGACAGCCCCAGCATTTT.

This clone was picked up a small number of times. V is TRBV24-1 and J is TRBJ2-6; D unclear. Trimming left V 5 bases short and J 0 bases short, with 1 base between. The CDR3 runs to 13 residues. Germline V gives CDR1 KGHDR, CDR2 SFDVKD. The CDR3: CATSGSGANVLTF. The CDR3 DNA follows: TGTGCCACCAGTGGCTCTGGGGCCAACGTCCTGACTTTC.

The rearrangement links TRBV2 to TRBJ2-5; TRBD1 matches at 9 bases. The CDR3 has 15 residues. Per germline, CDR1 SNHLY and CDR2 FYNNEI. The V segment lost 4 bases and the J segment 4 bases; nucleotides outside the gene matches: 7. This CDR3 is CASSGEQGAGETQYF. The CDR3 region has the DNA TGTGCCAGCAGTGGCGAACAGGGGGCAGGAGAGACCCAGTACTTC.

In this sample, this clone turned up once. The chain carries TRBV4-1 and TRBJ2-7, with 7 nucleotides matching TRBD1. Germline CDR1 and CDR2: MGHRA and YSYEKL. Germline trimming cut 5 bases from V and 2 bases from J; bases unmatched to any gene: 6. The CDR3 has 14 amino acids. CDR3: CASSTRQGTYEQYF. The CDR3 nucleotides read TGCGCCAGCAGCACCCGACAGGGTACCTACGAGCAGTACTTC.

This clone appeared once. The rearrangement links TRBV6-2 or TRBV6-3 to TRBJ1-6, with D unresolved. CDR1 and CDR2 from the germline V gene are MNHEY and SVGEGT. The CDR3 totals 11 residues. V gave up 6 bases and J gave up 15 bases, with 12 bases separating them. This CDR3 is CASSLGRHLHF. CDR3 DNA: TGTGCCAGCAGCCTCGGCCGGCACCTCCACTTT.